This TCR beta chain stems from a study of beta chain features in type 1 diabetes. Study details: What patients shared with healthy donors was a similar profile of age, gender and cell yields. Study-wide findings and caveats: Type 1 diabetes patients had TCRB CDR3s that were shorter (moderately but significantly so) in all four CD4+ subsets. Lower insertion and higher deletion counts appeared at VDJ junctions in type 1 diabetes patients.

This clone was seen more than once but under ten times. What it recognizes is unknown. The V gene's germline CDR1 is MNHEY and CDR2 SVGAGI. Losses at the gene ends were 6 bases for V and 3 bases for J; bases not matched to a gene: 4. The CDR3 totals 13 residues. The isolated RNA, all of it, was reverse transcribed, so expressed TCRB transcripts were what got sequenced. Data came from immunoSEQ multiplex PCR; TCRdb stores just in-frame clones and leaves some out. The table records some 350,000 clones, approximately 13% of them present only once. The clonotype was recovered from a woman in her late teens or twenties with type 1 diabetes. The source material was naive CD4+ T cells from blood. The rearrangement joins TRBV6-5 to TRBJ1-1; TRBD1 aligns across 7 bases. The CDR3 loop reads CASSPRGDTEAFF. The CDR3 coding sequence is TGTGCCAGCAGCCCCAGGGGGGACACTGAAGCTTTCTTT.